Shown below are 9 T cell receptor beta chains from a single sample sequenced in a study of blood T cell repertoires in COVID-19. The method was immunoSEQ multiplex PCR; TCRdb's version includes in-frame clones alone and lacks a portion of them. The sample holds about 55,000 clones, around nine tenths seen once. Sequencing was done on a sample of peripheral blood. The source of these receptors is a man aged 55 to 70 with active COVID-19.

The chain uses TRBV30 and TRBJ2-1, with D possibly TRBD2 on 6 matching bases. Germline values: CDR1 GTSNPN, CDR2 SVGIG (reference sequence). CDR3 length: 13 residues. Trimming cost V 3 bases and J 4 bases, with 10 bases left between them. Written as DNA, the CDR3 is TGTGCCTGGAGGGAGGGTCCTTACAATGAGCAGTTCTTC. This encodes CAWREGPYNEQFF.

The CDR3 DNA is TGTGCCAGCAGCTTAGGGGCTAGCGGGAGGAACAATGAGCAGTTCTTC. It yields the protein CASSLGASGRNNEQFF. This rearrangement joins TRBV7-6 to TRBJ2-1, with 11 bases identical to TRBD2. The CDR3 runs 16 residues. V trimming: 1 base; J trimming: 5 bases; junction bases outside the gene matches: 4. Germline assignment: CDR1 SGHVS and CDR2 FNYEAQ.

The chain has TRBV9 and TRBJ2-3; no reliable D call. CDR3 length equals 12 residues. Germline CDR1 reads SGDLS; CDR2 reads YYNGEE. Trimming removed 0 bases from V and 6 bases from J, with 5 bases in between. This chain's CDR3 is CASSVVFDTQYF. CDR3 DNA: TGTGCCAGCAGCGTAGTCTTTGATACGCAGTATTTT.

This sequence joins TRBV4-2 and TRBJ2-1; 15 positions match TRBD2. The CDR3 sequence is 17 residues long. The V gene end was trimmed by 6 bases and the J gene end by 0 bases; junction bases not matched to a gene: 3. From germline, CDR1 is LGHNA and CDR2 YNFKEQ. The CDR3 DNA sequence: TGTGCCAGCAGTGGACTAGCGGGAGGGAGCTCCTACAATGAGCAGTTCTTC. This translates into CASSGLAGGSSYNEQFF.

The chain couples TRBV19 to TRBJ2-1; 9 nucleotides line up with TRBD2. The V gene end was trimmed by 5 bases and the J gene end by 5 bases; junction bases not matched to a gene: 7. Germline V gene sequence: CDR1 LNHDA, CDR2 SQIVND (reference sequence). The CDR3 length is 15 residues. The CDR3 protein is CASSARLAVDNEQFF. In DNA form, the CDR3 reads TGTGCCAGTAGTGCCCGACTAGCGGTCGACAATGAGCAGTTCTTC. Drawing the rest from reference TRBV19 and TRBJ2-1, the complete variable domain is DGGITQSPKYLFRKEGQNVTLSCEQNLNHDAMYWYRQDPGQGLRLIYYSQIVNDFQKGDIAEGYSVSREKKESFPLTVTSAQKNPTAFYLCASSARLAVDNEQFFGPGTRLTVL.

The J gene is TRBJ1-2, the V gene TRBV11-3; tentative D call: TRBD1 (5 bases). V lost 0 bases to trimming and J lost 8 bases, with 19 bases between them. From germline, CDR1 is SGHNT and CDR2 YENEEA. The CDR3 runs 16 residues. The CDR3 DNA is TGTGCCAGCAGCTTAGATAGGAGAGGGGAGGGTTGCGGCTACACCTTC. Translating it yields CASSLDRRGEGCGYTF.

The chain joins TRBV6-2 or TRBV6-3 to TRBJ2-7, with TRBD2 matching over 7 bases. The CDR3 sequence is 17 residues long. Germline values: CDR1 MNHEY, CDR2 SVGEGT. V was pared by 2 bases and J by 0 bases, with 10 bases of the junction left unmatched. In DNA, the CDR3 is TGTGCCAGCAGTTACCCAACCGGGCGGGAGAGCTCCTACGAGCAGTACTTC. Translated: CASSYPTGRESSYEQYF.

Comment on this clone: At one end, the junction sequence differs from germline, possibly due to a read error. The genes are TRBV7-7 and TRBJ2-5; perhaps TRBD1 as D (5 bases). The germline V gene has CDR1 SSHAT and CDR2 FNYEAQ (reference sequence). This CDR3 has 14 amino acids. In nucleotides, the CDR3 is TGTGCTAGCAGCTTATCGACAGTCCAAGAGACCCAGTACTTC. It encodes CASSLSTVQETQYF.

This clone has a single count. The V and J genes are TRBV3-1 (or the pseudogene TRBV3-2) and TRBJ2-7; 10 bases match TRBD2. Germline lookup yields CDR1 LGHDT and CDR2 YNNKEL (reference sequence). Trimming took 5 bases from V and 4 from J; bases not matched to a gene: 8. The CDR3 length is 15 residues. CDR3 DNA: TGTGCCAGCAGCAACCCGGGACTAGCGACGTACGAGCAGTACTTC. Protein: CASSNPGLATYEQYF.